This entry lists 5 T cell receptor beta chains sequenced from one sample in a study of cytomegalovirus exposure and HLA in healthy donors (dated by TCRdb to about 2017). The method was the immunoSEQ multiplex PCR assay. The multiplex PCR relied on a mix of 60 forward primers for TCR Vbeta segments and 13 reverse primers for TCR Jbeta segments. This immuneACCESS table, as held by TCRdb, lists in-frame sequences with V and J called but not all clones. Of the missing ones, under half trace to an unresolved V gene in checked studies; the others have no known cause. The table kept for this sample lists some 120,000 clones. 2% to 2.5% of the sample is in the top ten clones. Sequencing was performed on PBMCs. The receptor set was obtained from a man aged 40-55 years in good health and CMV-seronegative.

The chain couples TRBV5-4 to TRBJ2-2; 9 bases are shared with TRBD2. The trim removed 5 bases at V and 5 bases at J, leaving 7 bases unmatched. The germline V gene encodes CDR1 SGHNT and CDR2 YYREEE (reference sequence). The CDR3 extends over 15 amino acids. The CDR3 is CASSFSGRQTGELFF. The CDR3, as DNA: TGTGCCAGCAGTTTTAGCGGGAGACAAACCGGGGAGCTGTTTTTT.

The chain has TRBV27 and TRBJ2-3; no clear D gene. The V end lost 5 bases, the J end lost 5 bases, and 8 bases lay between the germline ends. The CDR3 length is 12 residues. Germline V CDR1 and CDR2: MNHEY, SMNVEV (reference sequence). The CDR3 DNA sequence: TGTGCCAGCAGTAGACATGGAGATACGCAGTATTTT. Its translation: CASSRHGDTQYF.

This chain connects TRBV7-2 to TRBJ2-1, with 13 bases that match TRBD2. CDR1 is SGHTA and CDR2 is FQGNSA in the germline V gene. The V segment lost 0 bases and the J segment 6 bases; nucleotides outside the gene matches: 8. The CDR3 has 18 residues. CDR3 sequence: CASSLAGLAGAWGNEQFF. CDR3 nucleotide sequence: TGTGCCAGCAGCTTAGCCGGACTAGCGGGAGCCTGGGGCAATGAGCAGTTCTTC.

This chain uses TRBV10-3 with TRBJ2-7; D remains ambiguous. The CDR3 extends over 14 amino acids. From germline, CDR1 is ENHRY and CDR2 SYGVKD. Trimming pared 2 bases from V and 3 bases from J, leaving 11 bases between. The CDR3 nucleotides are TGTGCCATCAGTGAGCTGTCCACGGTCTACGAGCAGTACTTC. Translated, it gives CAISELSTVYEQYF.

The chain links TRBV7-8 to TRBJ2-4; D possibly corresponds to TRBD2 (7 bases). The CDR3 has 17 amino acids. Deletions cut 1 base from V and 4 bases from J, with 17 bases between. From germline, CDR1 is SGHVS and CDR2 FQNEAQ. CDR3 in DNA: TGTGCCAGCAGCTTAGGGCGGTCGGGGGGCGGTAAAAACATTCAGTACTTC. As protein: CASSLGRSGGGKNIQYF.